This entry concerns a single T cell receptor (beta chain). Its antigen is undetermined. For the second PCR, which ran for about 7 to 11 cycles, a sample-barcoded 5' primer and a J-beta primer mix were used. Each cDNA was tagged by a template-switch adaptor containing 12 random nucleotides. From the 5' RACE reads, TCRdb called clonotypes with MiXCR, one entry per CDR3 protein. This sample has about 1.7 million distinct CDR3 sequences, with roughly 28% found just once. The data were taken from a study of blood T cells in healthy people across ages. The study's findings and limits: Unsorted PBMC input precluded a conclusive naive versus antigen-experienced comparison.

Germline V CDR1 and CDR2: SNHLY, FYNNEI. The V and J ends lost 6 bases and 5 bases respectively, with 11 bases between them. The CDR3 contains 13 residues. The V and J genes are TRBV2 and TRBJ2-1; weak D call: TRBD2 (6 bases). This TCR derives from a woman aged 25 to 45 in good health. The sample consisted of blood. The CDR3 coding sequence is TGTGCCAGCAGCGCTAGCGTCCACAATGAGCAGTTCTTC. Translating it yields CASSASVHNEQFF. Using reference TRBV2 and TRBJ2-1 for the parts outside the CDR3, the full variable domain is EPEVTQTPSHQVTQMGQEVILRCVPISNHLYFYWYRQILGQKVEFLVSFYNNEISEKSEIFDDQFSVERPDGSNFTLKIRSTKLEDSAMYFCASSASVHNEQFFGPGTRLTVL.